These T cell receptor beta chains were read from a single sample in a study of vaccination effects on CD4 cells after COVID-19. What these receptors recognize is not known. The assay was immunoSEQ multiplex PCR, and TCRdb's table has in-frame clones only and misses some. In the table there are around 67,000 clones, 70% to 90% of which are singletons. The source was CD4+ T cells from PBMCs cultured with HCoV-229E spike peptides, collected after COVID-19 vaccination. These receptors were collected from a human donor who received a COVID-19 vaccine. Each CDR3 is given with its conserved first and last residue. The order of the fields is clone size, V gene, J gene, D gene, CDR3 DNA, CDR3 protein. D genes are given only for firm matches. Clone size is shown for a subset of rows, as once, few, many or a class of expanded clone.

>.|TRBV6-5|TRBJ1-4|.
TGTGCCAGCAGACGAGACGGGGGGGTGTGGGAAAAACTGTTTTTT
CASRRDGGVWEKLFF
>.|TRBV18|TRBJ2-5|TRBD2
TGTGCCAGCTCATCAAGCGGGGGGCGCCAAGAGACCCAGTACTTC
CASSSSGGRQETQYF
>.|TRBV15|TRBJ1-4|.
TGTGCCACCAGCAGGGATACAACGACGCCAGAAAAACTGTTTTTT
CATSRDTTTPEKLFF
>.|TRBV27|TRBJ2-1|TRBD1
TGTGCCAGCAGGGATCTGGGACAGGGGGCCTACAATGAGCAGTTCTTC
CASRDLGQGAYNEQFF
>.|TRBV7-8|TRBJ1-6|.
TGTGCCAGCAGCCCCCGGGACACGAATTCACCCCTCCACTTT
CASSPRDTNSPLHF
>once|TRBV10-3|TRBJ1-2|TRBD1
TGTGCCATCAGTGACTCGACAGGGGCACACTATGGCTACACCTTC
CAISDSTGAHYGYTF
>few|TRBV7-2|TRBJ2-2|.
TGTGCCAGCAGCTTAGATCAGCCCGCGAACACCGGGGAGCTGTTTTTT
CASSLDQPANTGELFF
>once|TRBV5-1|TRBJ1-2|.
TGCGCCAGCAGCTTTAAAACCATGCCCCATAACTATGGCTACACCTTC
CASSFKTMPHNYGYTF
>.|TRBV24-1|TRBJ2-2|TRBD1
TGTGCCGCCCGACAGGGCGCCGGGGAGCTGTTTTTT
CAARQGAGELFF
>.|TRBV5-1|TRBJ1-3|.
TGCGCCAGCAGCGCCGGGACTGGGGACACCATATATTTT
CASSAGTGDTIYF
>.|TRBV9|TRBJ2-2|TRBD1
TGTGCCAGCAGCGTAAGGACAGGAAACACCGGGGAGCTGTTTTTT
CASSVRTGNTGELFF
>.|TRBV5-1|TRBJ2-4|.
TGCGCCAGCAGCCCTGGGGGGCAAAACATTCAGTACTTC
CASSPGGQNIQYF
>.|TRBV6-6|TRBJ1-2|.
TGTGCCAGCAGTTATACTTCGCCCGCATACCCCTATGGCTACACCTTC
CASSYTSPAYPYGYTF
>.|TRBV24-1|TRBJ1-2|TRBD1
TGTGCCACCAGTGATTCGGGACAGGGGGTCCATGGCTACACCTTC
CATSDSGQGVHGYTF
>once|TRBV10-3|TRBJ1-1|TRBD1
TGTGCCATCAAAGAGACAGGGTACGGGAACACTGAAGCTTTCTTT
CAIKETGYGNTEAFF
>.|TRBV2|TRBJ2-5|TRBD1
TGTGCCAGCAGTAGATTCGGGACAGGGAACTCAGAGACCCAGTACTTC
CASSRFGTGNSETQYF
>.|TRBV30|TRBJ1-2|.
TGTGCCTGCGAGATCCGGTATTCGTATGGCTACACCTTC
CACEIRYSYGYTF